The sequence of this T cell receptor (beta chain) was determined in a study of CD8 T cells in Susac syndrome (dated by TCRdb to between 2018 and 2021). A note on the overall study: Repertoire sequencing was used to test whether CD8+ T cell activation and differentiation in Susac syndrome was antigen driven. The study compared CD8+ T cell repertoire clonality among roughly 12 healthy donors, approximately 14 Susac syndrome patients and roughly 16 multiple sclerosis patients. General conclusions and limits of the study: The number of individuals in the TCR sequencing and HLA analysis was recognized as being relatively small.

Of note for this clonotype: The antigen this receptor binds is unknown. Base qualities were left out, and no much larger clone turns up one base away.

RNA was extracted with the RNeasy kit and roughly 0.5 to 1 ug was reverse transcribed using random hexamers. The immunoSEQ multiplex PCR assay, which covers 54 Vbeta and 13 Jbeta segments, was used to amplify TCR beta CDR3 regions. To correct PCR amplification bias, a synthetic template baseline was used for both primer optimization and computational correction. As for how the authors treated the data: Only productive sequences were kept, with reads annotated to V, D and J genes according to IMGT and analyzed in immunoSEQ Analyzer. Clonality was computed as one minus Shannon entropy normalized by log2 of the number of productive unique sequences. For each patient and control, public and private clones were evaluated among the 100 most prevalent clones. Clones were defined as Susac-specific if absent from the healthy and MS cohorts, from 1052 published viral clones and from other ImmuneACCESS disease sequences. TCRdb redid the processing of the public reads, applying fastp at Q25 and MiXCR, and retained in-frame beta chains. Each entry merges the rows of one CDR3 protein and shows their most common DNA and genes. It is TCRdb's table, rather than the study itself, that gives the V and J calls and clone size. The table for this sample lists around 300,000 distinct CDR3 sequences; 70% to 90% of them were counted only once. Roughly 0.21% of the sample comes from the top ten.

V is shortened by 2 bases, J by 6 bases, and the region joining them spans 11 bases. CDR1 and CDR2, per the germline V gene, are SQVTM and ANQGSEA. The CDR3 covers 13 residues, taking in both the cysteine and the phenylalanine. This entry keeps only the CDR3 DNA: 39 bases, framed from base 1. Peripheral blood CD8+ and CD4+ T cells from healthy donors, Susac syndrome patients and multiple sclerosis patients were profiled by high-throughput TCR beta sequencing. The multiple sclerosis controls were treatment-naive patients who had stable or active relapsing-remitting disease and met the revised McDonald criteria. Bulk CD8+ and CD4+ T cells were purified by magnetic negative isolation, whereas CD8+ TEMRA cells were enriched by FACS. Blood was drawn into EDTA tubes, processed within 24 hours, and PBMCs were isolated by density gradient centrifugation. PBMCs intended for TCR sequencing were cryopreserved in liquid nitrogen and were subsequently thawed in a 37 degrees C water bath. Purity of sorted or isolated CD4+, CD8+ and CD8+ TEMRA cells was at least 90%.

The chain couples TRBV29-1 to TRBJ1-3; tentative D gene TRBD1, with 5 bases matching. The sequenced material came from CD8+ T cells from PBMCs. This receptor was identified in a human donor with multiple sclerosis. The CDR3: CSVERGNENTIYF. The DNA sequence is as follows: TGCAGCGTTGAACGGGGGAACGAAAACACCATATATTTT. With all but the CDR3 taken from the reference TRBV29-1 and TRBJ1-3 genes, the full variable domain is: SAVISQKPSRDICQRGTSLTIQCQVDSQVTMMFWYRQQPGQSLTLIATANQGSEATYESGFVIDKFPISRPNLTFSTLTVSNMSPEDSSIYLCSVERGNENTIYFGEGSWLTVV.